The T cell receptor (beta chain) under discussion was sequenced for a study of cytomegalovirus exposure and HLA in healthy donors. The study's findings and limits: Accurate HLA-A and HLA-B prediction from TCR beta sequences was reported for most subjects. Productive status was seen about 90% or about 30% of the time for most TCR beta V segments in an earlier analysis. A later analysis linked a missense variant in DCLRE1C to the trimming of TCR beta V and J genes. It was reportedly the case that the classifier diagnosed cytomegalovirus status with high specificity and sensitivity.

Of note for this clone: The antigen is undetermined.

Trimming took 5 bases from V and 1 from J, leaving 8 bases between them. Germline V CDR1 and CDR2: MNHEY, SMNVEV (reference sequence). CDR3 size: 13 residues. Primers: 60 Vbeta forward and 13 Jbeta reverse. TCRdb's table, derived via immunoSEQ multiplex PCR, lists solely in-frame clones and lacks some. Altogether about 190,000 clones are present, roughly 80% being singletons, with the ten largest covering 1.5% to 2%. The TCR originated in a woman between 45 and 60 years old in good health and CMV-seronegative. The sample consisted of PBMCs. The chain is built from TRBV27 and TRBJ1-1; D call uncertain. The CDR3 reads CASSTSRNTEAFF. CDR3 sequence (DNA): TGTGCCAGCAGTACATCAAGGAACACTGAAGCTTTCTTT.